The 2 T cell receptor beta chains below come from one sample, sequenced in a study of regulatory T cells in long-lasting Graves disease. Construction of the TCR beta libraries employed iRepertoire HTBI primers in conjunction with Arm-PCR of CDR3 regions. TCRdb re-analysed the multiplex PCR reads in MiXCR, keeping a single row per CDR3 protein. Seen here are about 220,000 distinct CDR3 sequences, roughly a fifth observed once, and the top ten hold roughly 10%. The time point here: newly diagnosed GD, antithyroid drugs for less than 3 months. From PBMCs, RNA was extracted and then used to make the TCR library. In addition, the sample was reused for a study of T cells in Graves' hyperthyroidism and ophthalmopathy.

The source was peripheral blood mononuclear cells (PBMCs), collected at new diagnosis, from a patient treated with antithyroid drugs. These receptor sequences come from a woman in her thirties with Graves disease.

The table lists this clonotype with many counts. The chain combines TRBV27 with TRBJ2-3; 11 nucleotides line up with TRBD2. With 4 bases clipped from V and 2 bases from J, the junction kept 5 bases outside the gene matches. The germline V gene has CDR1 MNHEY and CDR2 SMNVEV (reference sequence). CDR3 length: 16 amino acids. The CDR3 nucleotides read TGTGCCAGCAGTTCCGCTAGCGGGAGGTCCACAGATACGCAGTATTTT. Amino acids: CASSSASGRSTDTQYF.

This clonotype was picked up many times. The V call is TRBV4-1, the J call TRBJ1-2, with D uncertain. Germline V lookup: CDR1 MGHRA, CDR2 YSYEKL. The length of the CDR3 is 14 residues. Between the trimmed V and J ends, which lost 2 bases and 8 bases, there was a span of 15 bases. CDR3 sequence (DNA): TGCGCCAGCAGCCAACCGGACGGCAATCGAGGCTACACCTTC. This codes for CASSQPDGNRGYTF.